This T cell receptor (beta chain) was sequenced during a study of blood T cells in healthy people across ages. The CDR3 runs 15 residues. Germline CDR1 reads GTSNPN; CDR2 reads SVGIG (reference sequence). Unmatched junction bases numbered 8, after V lost 0 bases and J lost 7 bases. This clonotype was picked up a small number of times. A second about 6 to 12 cycle PCR used barcoded and J-beta primers. TCRdb analysed the 5' RACE reads with MiXCR anew, one entry per CDR3 protein. Of hundreds of thousands of distinct CDR3 sequences in the sample, under 35% were seen once. The sample consisted of blood. The receptor comes from a woman at least 80 years old in good health. The chain couples TRBV30 to TRBJ2-1; 8 nucleotides align to TRBD2. CDR3 bases: TGTGCCTGGAGTGTACGGGGGGGCCTGGGGAATGAGCAGTTCTTC. Protein: CAWSVRGGLGNEQFF. The complete variable domain, with remaining parts taken from reference TRBV30 and TRBJ2-1, reads SQTIHQWPATLVQPVGSPLSLECTVEGTSNPNLYWYRQAAGRGLQLLFYSVGIGQISSEVPQNLSASRPQDRQFILSSKKLLLSDSGFYLCAWSVRGGLGNEQFFGPGTRLTVL.